The 13 T cell receptor beta chains in this list originate from one sample, sequenced in a study of beta chain features in type 1 diabetes (dated 2018 in TCRdb). Library prep was done by the immunoSEQ multiplex PCR assay. All of the isolated RNA was reverse transcribed with the High Capacity cDNA Reverse Transcription Kit, so expressed TCRB transcripts were sequenced. This immuneACCESS table, as held by TCRdb, lists in-frame sequences with V and J called but not all clones. Of the missing ones, under half trace to an unresolved V gene in checked studies; the others have no known cause. The table for this sample lists under 300,000 clones; about 7.8% of them were counted only once. 1% of the sample is taken by the ten largest. Sequencing was done on a sample of central memory CD4+ T cells from blood. The receptors originated from a woman under 30 in good health.

This clone appeared a few times. This chain joins TRBV29-1 and TRBJ1-1; weak D call: TRBD1 (6 bases). V lost 3 bases to trimming and J lost 0 bases, with 11 bases between them. In germline, CDR1 is SQVTM, CDR2 ANQGSEA. There are 14 residues in the CDR3. CDR3 nucleotides: TGCAGCGTTGACCAGGGGACAATGAACACTGAAGCTTTCTTT. Amino acids: CSVDQGTMNTEAFF.

The sample holds many counts of this clone. The chain couples TRBV5-4 to TRBJ1-6; D remains ambiguous. Looked up from germline, CDR1 is SGHNT and CDR2 is YYREEE (reference sequence). The CDR3 sequence is 13 residues long. The V end was cut by 0 bases, the J end by 8 bases, with 6 bases between. The CDR3: CASSLDGDSPLHF. DNA of the CDR3: TGTGCCAGCAGCTTGGACGGAGATTCACCCCTCCACTTT.

J is TRBJ1-2 and V is TRBV28, with TRBD1 matching over 9 bases. Germline V gene sequence: CDR1 MDHEN, CDR2 SYDVKM. J was trimmed by 3 bases and V by 5 bases; bases with no gene match: 13. This CDR3 comprises 17 residues. CDR3 in DNA: TGTGCCAGCAGTGCAACAGGGGGCGCGGGGAGGGACTATGGCTACACCTTC. This gives the protein CASSATGGAGRDYGYTF.

In nucleotides, the CDR3 is TGTGCCAGCAGCCTAGGGGTAGCGGGAGTCCGCGAGCAGTACTTC. Translating gives CASSLGVAGVREQYF. The genes are TRBV7-3 and TRBJ2-7, with TRBD2 identical over 9 bases. CDR3 length: 15 amino acids. V shed 5 bases and J 6 bases; nucleotides not matched to a gene: 11. Germline-derived CDR1 and CDR2 are SGHTA and FQGTGA.

This clone was observed a few times. This chain uses TRBV7-3 with TRBJ2-5, with 8 bases identical to TRBD2. J gave up 5 bases and V 2 bases, and 16 bases lay outside the gene matches. The CDR3 consists of 18 residues. Germline lookup yields CDR1 SGHTA and CDR2 FQGTGA. The CDR3 is CASSLDSSGRANLETQYF. The CDR3 bases are TGTGCCAGCAGCTTAGACTCCTCCGGGAGGGCCAATTTGGAGACCCAGTACTTC. Variable domain in full (rest from reference TRBV7-3 and TRBJ2-5): GAGVSQTPSNKVTEKGKYVELRCDPISGHTALYWYRQSLGQGPEFLIYFQGTGAADDSGLPNDRFFAVRPEGSVSTLKIQRTERGDSAVYLCASSLDSSGRANLETQYFGPGTRLLVL.

This clone showed up just a few times. The V and J genes are TRBV2 and TRBJ1-2; 10 bases are a match to TRBD1. CDR3 size: 15 residues. V gave up 4 bases and J gave up 2 bases; unmatched junction bases: 4. CDR1 and CDR2 (germline): SNHLY, FYNNEI. The CDR3: CASSADRGTNYGYTF. Written as DNA, the CDR3 is TGTGCCAGCAGTGCGGACAGGGGGACCAACTATGGCTACACCTTC.

The chain combines TRBV2 with TRBJ1-1, with 7 bases lining up with TRBD1. J was trimmed by 3 bases and V by 5 bases; bases with no gene match: 6. Germline values: CDR1 SNHLY, CDR2 FYNNEI. This CDR3 is 14 amino acids long. CDR3 sequence reads: CASSYTGADTEAFF. The CDR3 DNA follows: TGTGCCAGCAGTTATACAGGGGCGGACACTGAAGCTTTCTTT.

This clone turned up a few times. Here the CDR3 reads CASSVRLAGDTQYF. CDR3 sequence (DNA): TGTGCCAGCAGCGTCCGACTAGCGGGGGATACGCAGTATTTT. The chain employs TRBV9 and TRBJ2-3, with 11 bases lining up with TRBD2. The CDR3 length is 14 residues. V lost 2 bases, J lost 6 bases, and 2 bases stayed unmatched. The germline V gene encodes CDR1 SGDLS and CDR2 YYNGEE.

This clone was counted between two and nine times. The V call is TRBV21-1, the J call TRBJ1-5; the D call of TRBD1 is as the table states it, not checked on the DNA. TRBV21-1 represents a pseudogene. The CDR3 length is 14 residues. Written as DNA, the CDR3 is TGTGCCAGCAGCCGCGAACAGTCTGATCAGCCCCAGCATTTT. It codes for CASSREQSDQPQHF.

This clone has a handful of counts. J is TRBJ1-6 and V is TRBV19; possibly TRBD1 for D (6 bases). The V gene's germline CDR1 is LNHDA and CDR2 SQIVND (reference sequence). Trimming stripped 6 bases from V and 8 bases from J, with 11 bases between. This CDR3 contains 13 residues. CDR3 amino acids: CASSHNRDSPLHF. In nucleotides, the CDR3 is TGTGCCAGTAGCCACAACAGGGATTCACCCCTCCACTTT.

This chain links TRBV4-2 with TRBJ2-3; D gene ambiguous. This CDR3 is 12 amino acids long. Germline V CDR1 and CDR2: LGHNA, YNFKEQ. V was cut by 7 bases and J by 4 bases, with 9 bases left in between. In DNA form, the CDR3 reads TGTGCCAGCACCCAGCCTCCAGATACGCAGTATTTT. Its translation is CASTQPPDTQYF.

There are a few counts of this clone. V usage is TRBV30 and J usage is TRBJ2-1, with 7 bases lining up with TRBD1. Trimming at V came to 3 bases and at J to 4 bases, leaving 9 bases not matched to a gene. The germline V gene has CDR1 GTSNPN and CDR2 SVGIG (reference sequence). This CDR3 contains 15 residues. The DNA for the CDR3 is TGTGCCTGGAGCCCAAAGGGGGACAGATACAATGAGCAGTTCTTC. This gives the protein CAWSPKGDRYNEQFF.

The V gene is TRBV7-9, the J gene TRBJ2-5; weak D call: TRBD2 (6 bases). Trimming pared 5 bases from V and 5 bases from J, leaving 18 bases between. The CDR3 runs to 15 residues. Germline V lookup: CDR1 SEHNR, CDR2 FQNEAQ (reference sequence). The CDR3 region is CASSQTSGAQETQYF. The DNA of the CDR3 is TGTGCCAGCAGCCAGACTTCGGGAGCGCAGGAGACCCAGTACTTC.